These T cell receptor beta chains were read from a single sample in a study of persistence of HIV-infected CD4 T cells. These receptors are not linked to any known antigen. TCRdb keeps only in-frame clones here, not all; method: immunoSEQ multiplex PCR. The table has approximately 36,000 clones, 70% to 90% seen once. Sequencing used cultured CD4+ T cells from PBMCs, obtained from a patient who received antiretroviral therapy. These receptor sequences come from an adult with HIV. The donor label of this sample is uncertain. Both conserved end residues are part of each CDR3. Fields, in order: J gene, D gene, clone size, V gene, CDR3 protein, CDR3 DNA. A D gene is named only where the DNA matches it firmly. Only part of the rows carry a size: once, few, many, or a class if the clone is expanded.

TRBJ1-2 | TRBD1 | - | TRBV4-1 | CASSQPGQTNWLGYTF | TGCGCCAGCAGCCAACCGGGACAGACCAACTGGCTTGGCTACACCTTC
TRBJ1-4 | - | few | TRBV5-5 | CASSTPTGNNEKLFF | TGTGCCAGCAGCACCCCGACAGGAAATAATGAAAAACTGTTTTTT
TRBJ2-7 | - | - | TRBV18 | CASSPSRIGFDEQYF | TGTGCCAGCTCACCTTCTAGAATTGGTTTTGACGAGCAGTACTTC
TRBJ1-4 | - | few | TRBV9 | CASSVGLGDEKLFF | TGTGCCAGCAGCGTAGGGTTGGGGGATGAAAAACTGTTTTTT
TRBJ1-3 | - | few | TRBV4-2 | CASSQVGDSGNTIYF | TGTGCCAGCAGCCAAGTTGGGGATTCTGGAAACACCATATATTTT
TRBJ1-1 | TRBD1 | - | TRBV3-1/TRBV3-2 | CASSQRRTGGGTEAFF | TGTGCCAGCAGCCAAAGAAGGACAGGGGGAGGGACTGAAGCTTTCTTT
TRBJ2-7 | - | - | TRBV15 | CATSRELGIQYF | TGTGCCACCAGCAGAGAGCTGGGGATTCAGTACTTC
TRBJ2-7 | TRBD1 | few | TRBV2 | CASSGDRGYEQYF | TGTGCCAGCAGTGGGGACAGGGGGTACGAGCAGTACTTC
TRBJ2-7 | - | once | TRBV18 | CASSPPLRMGRYEQYF | TGTGCCAGCTCACCACCGTTGAGAATGGGCCGCTACGAGCAGTACTTC
TRBJ2-7 | - | - | TRBV30 | CAWSPDSFYEQYF | TGTGCCTGGAGTCCGGACAGCTTCTACGAGCAGTACTTC
TRBJ1-5 | TRBD1 | once | TRBV28 | CATEETGALGQPQHF | TGTGCCACCGAAGAAACAGGGGCACTCGGTCAGCCCCAGCATTTT
TRBJ1-1 | - | - | TRBV10-3 | CAIRWTVTNTEAFF | TGTGCCATCAGGTGGACAGTAACAAACACTGAAGCTTTCTTT